Listed here are 25 T cell receptor beta chains from one sample, sequenced in a study of cytomegalovirus exposure and HLA in healthy donors. In the PCR, 60 Vbeta and 13 Jbeta primers were used. Generated by immunoSEQ multiplex PCR, the TCRdb table keeps only in-frame clones and is missing some. The data hold about 97,000 clones, with roughly 83% observed a single time. The sample consisted of PBMCs. The source of these receptors is a male donor in good health and CMV-seropositive.

V usage is TRBV7-2 and J usage is TRBJ1-1; D remains unclear. Germline V gene lookup returns CDR1 SGHTA and CDR2 FQGNSA. This CDR3 is built from 14 residues. The V end was cut by 4 bases, the J end by 4 bases, with 13 bases between. The CDR3 reads CASSSQVAGTEAFF. In nucleotides, the CDR3 is TGTGCCAGCAGCTCCCAGGTGGCAGGCACTGAAGCTTTCTTT.

This chain links TRBV19 with TRBJ1-4; maybe TRBD1 (5 bases). The CDR3 has 16 residues. Trimming pared 3 bases from V and 0 bases from J, leaving 11 bases between. Germline CDR1 reads LNHDA; CDR2 reads SQIVND (reference sequence). In DNA form, the CDR3 reads TGTGCCAGTAGTATGGGGCCAGTCCCAACTAATGAAAAACTGTTTTTT. Its protein product is CASSMGPVPTNEKLFF.

The rearrangement uses TRBV6-1 and TRBJ1-6; D remains ambiguous. V lost 2 bases and J 9 bases, leaving 11 bases between the germline ends. CDR1 and CDR2 from the germline V gene are MNHNS and SASEGT. CDR3 size: 14 residues. The CDR3 protein is CASSELGVASPLHF. CDR3 DNA sequence: TGTGCCAGCAGTGAACTGGGAGTAGCTTCACCCCTCCACTTT.

The rearrangement uses TRBV10-3 and TRBJ2-3, with D maybe TRBD1 (6 bases). Trimming stripped 2 bases from V and 2 bases from J, with 14 bases between. CDR1 is ENHRY and CDR2 is SYGVKD in the germline V gene. This CDR3 contains 16 residues. CDR3 nucleotides: TGTGCCATCAGTGAGGGGCCCCAGGGGAACACAGATACGCAGTATTTT. Its protein product is CAISEGPQGNTDTQYF.

The rearrangement uses TRBV29-1 and TRBJ1-1, with TRBD1 matching 7 bases. The CDR3 extends over 14 amino acids. The V segment lost 5 bases and the J segment 2 bases; nucleotides outside the gene matches: 8. Germline values: CDR1 SQVTM, CDR2 ANQGSEA. CDR3 DNA: TGCAGCGTTCGATCCGGGACAGTAAACACTGAAGCTTTCTTT. This translates into CSVRSGTVNTEAFF.

This chain joins TRBV19 and TRBJ1-4; TRBD1 matches 10 bases. The trim removed 5 bases at V and 6 bases at J, leaving 6 bases unmatched. The germline gives CDR1 LNHDA, CDR2 SQIVND (reference sequence). The CDR3 contains 15 residues. The CDR3 region is CASSAAGTGDEKLFF. The CDR3 region has the DNA TGTGCCAGTAGTGCCGCCGGGACAGGGGATGAAAAACTGTTTTTT.

This clone was observed once. The chain carries TRBV5-3 and TRBJ2-7, with 7 bases fitting TRBD2. TRBV5-3 is flagged as an ORF with uncertain function. V was clipped by 5 bases and J by 9 bases; unmatched bases: 17. The CDR3 has 15 residues. CDR3 nucleotides: TGTGCCAGAAGTGTTGGGGGGGAGACCTACCTCGGGCAGTACTTC. Amino acids: CARSVGGETYLGQYF.

The gene calls are TRBV30 and TRBJ2-5; perhaps TRBD1 as D (6 bases). The J call may be incorrect, as the DNA end agrees better with TRBJ2-7. In germline, CDR1 is GTSNPN, CDR2 SVGIG (reference sequence). The CDR3 covers 12 residues. CDR3 sequence: CAGNRALGEQYF. CDR3 in DNA: TGTGCCGGGAACAGGGCCCTCGGCGAGCAGTACTTC.

This clone was seen only a few times. V and J are TRBV6-1 and TRBJ2-7; perhaps TRBD2 as D (6 bases). The V and J ends lost 0 bases and 5 bases respectively, with 23 bases between them. Per germline, CDR1 MNHNS and CDR2 SASEGT. This CDR3 is 18 amino acids long. DNA for the CDR3: TGTGCCAGCAGTGAAGCGGGGCCGGGCGGGGTCTGGTACGACGAGCAGTACTTC. Protein: CASSEAGPGGVWYDEQYF.

The J gene is TRBJ2-1, the V gene TRBV30; 9 positions agree with TRBD1. The CDR3 contains 16 residues. Germline CDR1 reads GTSNPN; CDR2 reads SVGIG (reference sequence). Trimming removed 3 bases from V and 2 bases from J; junction bases left unmatched: 8. The CDR3 DNA follows: TGTGCCTGGAGCCCCTTCGACAGGGGGGCCTACAATGAGCAGTTCTTC. Protein product: CAWSPFDRGAYNEQFF.

CDR3 amino acids: CASSLAETENSPLHF. CDR3 bases: TGTGCCAGCAGCTTAGCTGAGACGGAGAATTCACCCCTCCACTTT. The chain links TRBV7-8 to TRBJ1-6; D is uncertain. The germline V and J ends were trimmed by 0 bases and 7 bases, with 10 bases remaining between them. Per the germline V gene, CDR1 is SGHVS and CDR2 is FQNEAQ. The CDR3 consists of 15 residues. Using reference TRBV7-8 and TRBJ1-6 for the parts outside the CDR3, the full variable domain is GAGVSQSPRYKVAKRGQDVALRCDPISGHVSLFWYQQALGQGPEFLTYFQNEAQLDKSGLPSDRFFAERPEGSVSTLKIQRTQQEDSAVYLCASSLAETENSPLHFGNGTRLTVT.

The chain recombines TRBV5-1 with TRBJ1-3; D gene ambiguous. Germline-derived CDR1 and CDR2 are SGHRS and YFSETQ. The CDR3 runs 14 residues. V gave up 0 bases and J gave up 0 bases, with 4 bases separating them. The CDR3 DNA sequence: TGCGCCAGCAGCTTGGCCAGCTCTGGAAACACCATATATTTT. It specifies CASSLASSGNTIYF.

The chain carries TRBV5-6 and TRBJ1-6; 8 bases agree with TRBD1. The V gene end was trimmed by 4 bases and the J gene end by 7 bases; junction bases not matched to a gene: 4. This CDR3 has 14 amino acids. Germline CDR1 is SGHDT and CDR2 is YYEEEE. The CDR3 DNA reads TGTGCCAGCAGCGTCTACAGGGGGAATTCACCCCTCCACTTT. Protein product: CASSVYRGNSPLHF.

The sample holds a few counts of this clone. CDR3 DNA sequence: TGCGCCAGCAGCTCATCCACTGGGTCGGGGGAGCAGTACTTC. Translated, it gives CASSSSTGSGEQYF. This chain connects TRBV5-1 to TRBJ2-7; D is perhaps TRBD2 (5 bases). Per germline, CDR1 SGHRS and CDR2 YFSETQ. V was clipped by 3 bases and J by 7 bases, with 17 bases between them. The CDR3 consists of 14 residues.

This clone was detected a few times. This rearrangement joins TRBV6-5 to TRBJ1-1, with TRBD1 matching over 8 bases. Trimming took 6 bases from V and 2 from J; bases not matched to a gene: 5. This CDR3 comprises 14 residues. The germline V gene encodes CDR1 MNHEY and CDR2 SVGAGI. The CDR3 sequence: CASRTGQGNTEAFF. CDR3 DNA: TGTGCCAGCAGGACCGGACAGGGAAACACTGAAGCTTTCTTT.

The chain combines TRBV9 with TRBJ2-3; D gene uncertain. This CDR3 is 12 amino acids long. The germline V and J ends were trimmed by 1 base and 6 bases, with 6 bases remaining between them. Germline V gene sequence: CDR1 SGDLS, CDR2 YYNGEE. CDR3 sequence: CASSVQADTQYF. The CDR3 coding sequence is TGTGCCAGCAGCGTACAAGCGGATACGCAGTATTTT.

The V gene is TRBV2, the J gene TRBJ2-5; 9 positions agree with TRBD2. Germline assignment: CDR1 SNHLY and CDR2 FYNNEI. The CDR3 runs to 15 residues. J lost 3 bases, V lost 8 bases, and 10 bases had no gene match. CDR3 sequence (DNA): TGTGCCAGCTCAAGAACCGGGACTAGCAAAGAGACCCAGTACTTC. It encodes CASSRTGTSKETQYF.

The V call is TRBV6-6, the J call TRBJ2-7; 7 positions match TRBD2. The length of the CDR3 is 16 residues. The germline CDR1 and CDR2 sequences are MNHNY and SVGAGI (reference sequence). Unmatched junction bases numbered 13, after V lost 4 bases and J lost 4 bases. CDR3 sequence reads: CASSLSTSRAPYEQYF. CDR3 DNA sequence: TGTGCCAGCAGTTTATCGACTAGCCGAGCCCCATACGAGCAGTACTTC.

The CDR3 sequence is CASSPTSGGAALTDTQYF. The CDR3 region has the DNA TGTGCCAGCAGCCCTACTAGCGGGGGGGCCGCGTTAACAGATACGCAGTATTTT. The chain carries TRBV9 and TRBJ2-3, with TRBD2 matching 13 bases. V shed 4 bases, J shed 3 bases, and the junction held 11 bases outside the gene matches. CDR1 SGDLS and CDR2 YYNGEE come from the germline V gene. The CDR3 has 18 residues.

The V gene is TRBV28, the J gene TRBJ1-5; D unresolved. V was trimmed by 7 bases and J by 7 bases, leaving 17 bases between them. CDR1 and CDR2 from the germline V gene are MDHEN and SYDVKM. This CDR3 has 14 residues. The CDR3 spells CASKIGMARQPQHF. In DNA form, the CDR3 reads TGTGCCAGCAAGATAGGTATGGCTAGGCAGCCCCAGCATTTT.

Comments on this clone: The junction differs from germline at one of its ends, possibly a read error. This chain connects TRBV30 to TRBJ1-3, with a weak D call TRBD1 (5 bases). CDR3 length: 17 residues. The germline gives CDR1 GTSNPN, CDR2 SVGIG (reference sequence). CDR3 nucleotide sequence: TGTGACTGGAGTGTACTGGGGGGACTACTCTCTGGAAACACCATATATTTT. Encoded protein: CDWSVLGGLLSGNTIYF.

The rearrangement uses TRBV6-1 and TRBJ1-3; D uncertain. Germline V gives CDR1 MNHNS, CDR2 SASEGT. The CDR3 covers 16 residues. Trimming cost V 4 bases and J 0 bases, with 13 bases left between them. CDR3 amino acids: CASSALSVRSGNTIYF. CDR3 coding DNA: TGTGCCAGCAGTGCCCTATCCGTACGCTCTGGAAACACCATATATTTT.

V usage is TRBV2 and J usage is TRBJ1-2; D is possibly TRBD1 (6 bases). CDR1 is SNHLY, CDR2 FYNNEI, per germline. V was trimmed by 7 bases and J by 4 bases, leaving 16 bases between them. This CDR3 has 14 residues. The CDR3: CASTERGAGYGYTF. Written as DNA, the CDR3 is TGTGCCAGCACCGAACGGGGGGCCGGCTATGGCTACACCTTC.

The chain combines TRBV5-1 with TRBJ1-4; 8 bases agree with TRBD1. Trimming at V came to 0 bases and at J to 2 bases, leaving 0 bases not matched to a gene. Germline V gene sequence: CDR1 SGHRS, CDR2 YFSETQ. CDR3 length: 15 residues. CDR3 in DNA: TGCGCCAGCAGCTTGGGGGACAGGACTAATGAAAAACTGTTTTTT. Translation: CASSLGDRTNEKLFF.

The chain uses TRBV7-9 and TRBJ1-1; D remains ambiguous. Germline loops: CDR1 SEHNR, CDR2 FQNEAQ (reference sequence). Deletions cut 1 base from V and 1 base from J, with 4 bases between. The CDR3 is 13 residues long. This CDR3 is CASSLGENTEAFF. DNA for the CDR3: TGTGCCAGCAGCTTAGGCGAGAACACTGAAGCTTTCTTT.